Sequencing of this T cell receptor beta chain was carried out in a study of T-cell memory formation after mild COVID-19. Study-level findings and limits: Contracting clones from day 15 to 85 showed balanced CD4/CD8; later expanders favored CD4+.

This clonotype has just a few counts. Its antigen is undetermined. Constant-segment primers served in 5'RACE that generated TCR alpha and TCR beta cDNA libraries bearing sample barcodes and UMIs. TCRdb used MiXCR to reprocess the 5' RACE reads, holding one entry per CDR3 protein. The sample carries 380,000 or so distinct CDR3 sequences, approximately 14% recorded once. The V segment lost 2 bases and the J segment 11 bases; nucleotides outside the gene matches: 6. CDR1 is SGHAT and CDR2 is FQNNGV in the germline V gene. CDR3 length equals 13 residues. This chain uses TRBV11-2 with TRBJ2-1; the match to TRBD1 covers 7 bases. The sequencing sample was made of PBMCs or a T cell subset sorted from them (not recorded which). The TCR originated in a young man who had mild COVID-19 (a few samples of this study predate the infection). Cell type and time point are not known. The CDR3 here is CASSLSGQVKQFF. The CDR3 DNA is TGTGCCAGCAGCTTATCCGGACAGGTTAAGCAGTTCTTC.